This T cell receptor beta chain was profiled in a study of blood T cell repertoires in COVID-19. Study-level information: The United States, Italy and Spain were the sources of the acute and convalescent COVID-19 samples.

Germline V gives CDR1 MNHEY, CDR2 SVGAGI. V lost 6 bases, J lost 8 bases, and 8 bases stayed unmatched. This CDR3 region has 15 residues. In the original workflow: Scientists estimated how many nucleated cells there were by amplifying reference gene primers. TCRdb's copy holds only in-frame clones and misses some; the assay was immunoSEQ multiplex PCR. D and trimming come from the DNA, and the V and J calls and clone size come from that table. The sample carries 400,000 to 450,000 clones, about nine tenths recorded once. This chain connects TRBV6-5 to TRBJ1-6; 9 bases line up with TRBD1. This sequence was found in a woman aged 45-60 years with COVID-19, enrolled during active disease. Sequenced: peripheral blood. Here the CDR3 DNA reads TGTGCCAGCAGCGCATCGGGACAGGGTGATTCACCCCTCCACTTT. Its protein is CASSASGQGDSPLHF.